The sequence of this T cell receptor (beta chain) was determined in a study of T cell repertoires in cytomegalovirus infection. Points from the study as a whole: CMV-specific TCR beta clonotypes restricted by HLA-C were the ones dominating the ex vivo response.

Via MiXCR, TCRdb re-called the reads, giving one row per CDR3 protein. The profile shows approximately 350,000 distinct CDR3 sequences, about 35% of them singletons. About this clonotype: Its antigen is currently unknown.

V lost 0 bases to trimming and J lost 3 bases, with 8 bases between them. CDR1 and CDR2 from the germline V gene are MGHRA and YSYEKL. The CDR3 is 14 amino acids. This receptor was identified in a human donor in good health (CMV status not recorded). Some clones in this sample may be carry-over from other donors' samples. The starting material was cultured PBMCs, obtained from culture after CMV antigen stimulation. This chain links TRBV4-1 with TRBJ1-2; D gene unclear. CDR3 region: CASSQDNSYYGYTF. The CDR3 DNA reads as TGCGCCAGCAGCCAAGATAACAGCTACTATGGCTACACCTTC.